This TCR beta chain was profiled in a study of CD8+ T cells in alopecia areata. Study summary: The study gave treated patients oral tofacitinib at 5 to 10 mg twice daily. Tofacitinib continued for 6 to 18 months and was then withheld for 6 months.

Peripheral blood, together with lesional scalp punch biopsies, was collected from alopecia areata patients. Trimming cost V 0 bases and J 8 bases; bases outside gene matches: 13. Germline loops: CDR1 SGHRS, CDR2 YFSETQ. The CDR3 consists of 17 residues. RNA extraction was followed by reverse transcription into cDNA, which acted as the sequencing template. The data were produced by immunoSEQ multiplex PCR, yet TCRdb's version contains in-frame clones alone and is incomplete. The sample includes some 100,000 clones, under 40% of them seen just once. The specimen was CD4+ T cells sorted from blood. The TCR sequence derives from a human donor with alopecia areata. The gene calls are TRBV5-1 and TRBJ2-1; 8 bases are shared with TRBD2. DNA for the CDR3: TGCGCCAGCAGCTTGGCCCTATTGACGGGGGGGCGCCATGAGCAGTTCTTC. It translates to CASSLALLTGGRHEQFF.